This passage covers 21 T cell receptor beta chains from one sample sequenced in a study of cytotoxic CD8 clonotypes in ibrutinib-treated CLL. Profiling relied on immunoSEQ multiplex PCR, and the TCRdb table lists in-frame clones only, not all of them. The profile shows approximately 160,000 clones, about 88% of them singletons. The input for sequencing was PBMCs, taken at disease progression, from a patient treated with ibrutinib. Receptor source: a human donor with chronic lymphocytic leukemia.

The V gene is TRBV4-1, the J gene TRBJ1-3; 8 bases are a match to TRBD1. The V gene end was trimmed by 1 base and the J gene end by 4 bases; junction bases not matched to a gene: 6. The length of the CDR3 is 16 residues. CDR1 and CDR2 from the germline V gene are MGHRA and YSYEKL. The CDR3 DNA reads TGCGCCAGCAGCCAAGGACAGGGGTTTGCCGGAAACACCATATATTTT. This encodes CASSQGQGFAGNTIYF.

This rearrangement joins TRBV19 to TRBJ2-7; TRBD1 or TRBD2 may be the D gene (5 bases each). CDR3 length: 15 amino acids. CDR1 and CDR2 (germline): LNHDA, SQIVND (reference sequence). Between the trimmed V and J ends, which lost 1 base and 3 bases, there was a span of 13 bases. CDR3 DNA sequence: TGTGCCAGTAGTATAGGGGACCCGAAATTCTACGAGCAGTACTTC. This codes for CASSIGDPKFYEQYF.

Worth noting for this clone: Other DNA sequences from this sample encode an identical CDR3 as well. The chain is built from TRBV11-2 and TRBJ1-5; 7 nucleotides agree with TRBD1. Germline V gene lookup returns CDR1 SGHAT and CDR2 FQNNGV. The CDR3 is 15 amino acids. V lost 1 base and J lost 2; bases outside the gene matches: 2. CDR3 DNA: TGTGCCAGCAGCTTAGGAACAGGGGGCAATCAGCCCCAGCATTTT. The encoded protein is CASSLGTGGNQPQHF.

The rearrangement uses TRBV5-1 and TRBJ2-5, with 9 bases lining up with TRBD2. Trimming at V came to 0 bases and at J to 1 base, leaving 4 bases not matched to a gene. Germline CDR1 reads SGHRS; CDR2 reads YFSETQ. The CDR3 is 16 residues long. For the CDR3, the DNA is TGCGCCAGCAGCTTGGCACCTAGCGGGGCCCAAGAGACCCAGTACTTC. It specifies CASSLAPSGAQETQYF.

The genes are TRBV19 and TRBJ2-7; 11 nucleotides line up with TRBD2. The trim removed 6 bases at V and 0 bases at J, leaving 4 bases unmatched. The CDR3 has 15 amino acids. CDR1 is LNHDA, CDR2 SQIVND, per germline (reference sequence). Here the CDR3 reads CASSLLAGVSYEQYF. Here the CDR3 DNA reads TGTGCCAGTAGCCTACTAGCGGGAGTCTCCTACGAGCAGTACTTC.

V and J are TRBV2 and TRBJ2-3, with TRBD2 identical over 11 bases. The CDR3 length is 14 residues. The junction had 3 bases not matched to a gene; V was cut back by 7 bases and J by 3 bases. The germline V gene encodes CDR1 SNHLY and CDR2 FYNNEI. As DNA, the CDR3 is TGTGCCAGCATCTCTAGCGGGAGGACAGATACGCAGTATTTT. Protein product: CASISSGRTDTQYF.

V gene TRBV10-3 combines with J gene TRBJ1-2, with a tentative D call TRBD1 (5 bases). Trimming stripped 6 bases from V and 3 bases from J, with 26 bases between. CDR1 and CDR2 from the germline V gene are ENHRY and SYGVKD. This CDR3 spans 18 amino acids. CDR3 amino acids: CAISEAGTGTSIDYGYTF. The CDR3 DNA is TGTGCCATCAGCGAAGCCGGGACTGGGACTTCGATTGACTATGGCTACACCTTC.

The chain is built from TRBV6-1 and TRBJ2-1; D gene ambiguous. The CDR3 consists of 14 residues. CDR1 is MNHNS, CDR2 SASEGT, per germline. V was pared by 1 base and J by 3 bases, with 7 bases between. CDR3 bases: TGTGCCAGCAGTGAAGGGCTAGACTACAATGAGCAGTTCTTC. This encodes CASSEGLDYNEQFF.

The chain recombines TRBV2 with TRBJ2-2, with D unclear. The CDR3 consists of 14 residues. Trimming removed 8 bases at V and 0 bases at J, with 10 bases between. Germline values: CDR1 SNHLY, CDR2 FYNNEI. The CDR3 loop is CASLFGANTGELFF. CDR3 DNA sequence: TGTGCCAGCCTCTTCGGAGCGAACACCGGGGAGCTGTTTTTT.

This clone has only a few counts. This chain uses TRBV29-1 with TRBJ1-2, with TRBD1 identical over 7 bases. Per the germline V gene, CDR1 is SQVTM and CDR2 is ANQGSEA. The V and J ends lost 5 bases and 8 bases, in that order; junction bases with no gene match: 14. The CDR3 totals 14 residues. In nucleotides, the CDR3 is TGCAGCGTTTCCCCAACAGAGGGGGCGAGAGGCTACACCTTC. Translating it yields CSVSPTEGARGYTF.

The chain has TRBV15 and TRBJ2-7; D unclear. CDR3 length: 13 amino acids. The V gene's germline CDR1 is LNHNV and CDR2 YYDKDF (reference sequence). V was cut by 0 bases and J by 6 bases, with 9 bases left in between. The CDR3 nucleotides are TGTGCCACCAGCAGAGATTATGTGGGCGAGCAGTACTTC. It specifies CATSRDYVGEQYF. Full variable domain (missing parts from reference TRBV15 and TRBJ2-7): DAMVIQNPRYQVTQFGKPVTLSCSQTLNHNVMYWYQQKSSQAPKLLFHYYDKDFNNEADTPDNFQSRRPNTSFCFLDIRSPGLGDTAMYLCATSRDYVGEQYFGPGTRLTVT.

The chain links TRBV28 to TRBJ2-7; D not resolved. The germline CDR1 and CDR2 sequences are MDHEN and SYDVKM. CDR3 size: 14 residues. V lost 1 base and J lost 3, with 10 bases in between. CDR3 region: CASSLSGQGYEQYF. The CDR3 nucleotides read TGTGCCAGCAGTTTATCCGGGCAAGGCTACGAGCAGTACTTC.

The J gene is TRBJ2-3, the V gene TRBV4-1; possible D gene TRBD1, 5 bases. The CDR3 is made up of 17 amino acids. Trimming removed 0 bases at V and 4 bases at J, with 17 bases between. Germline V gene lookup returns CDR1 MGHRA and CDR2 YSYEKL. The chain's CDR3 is CASSQDPQGTLADTQYF. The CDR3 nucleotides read TGCGCCAGCAGCCAAGATCCCCAGGGTACGTTAGCAGATACGCAGTATTTT.

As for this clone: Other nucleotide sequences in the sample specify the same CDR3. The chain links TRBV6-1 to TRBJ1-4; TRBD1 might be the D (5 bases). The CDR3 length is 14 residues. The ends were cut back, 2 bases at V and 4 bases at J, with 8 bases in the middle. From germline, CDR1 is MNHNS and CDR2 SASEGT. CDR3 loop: CASSEQGLNEKLFF. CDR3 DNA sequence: TGTGCCAGCAGTGAACAGGGTCTTAATGAAAAACTGTTTTTT.

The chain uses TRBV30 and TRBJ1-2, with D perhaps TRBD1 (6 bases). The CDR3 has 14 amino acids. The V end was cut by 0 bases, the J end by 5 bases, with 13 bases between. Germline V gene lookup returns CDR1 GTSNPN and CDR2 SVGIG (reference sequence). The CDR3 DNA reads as TGTGCCTGGAGTGTACAGGGAGCTACTTATGGCTACACCTTC. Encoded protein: CAWSVQGATYGYTF.

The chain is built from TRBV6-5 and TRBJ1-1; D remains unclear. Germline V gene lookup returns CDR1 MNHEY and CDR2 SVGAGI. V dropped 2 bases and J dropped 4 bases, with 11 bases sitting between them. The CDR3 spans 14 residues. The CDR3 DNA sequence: TGTGCCAGCAGTTACGGGTGGGTTGGCACTGAAGCTTTCTTT. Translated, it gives CASSYGWVGTEAFF.

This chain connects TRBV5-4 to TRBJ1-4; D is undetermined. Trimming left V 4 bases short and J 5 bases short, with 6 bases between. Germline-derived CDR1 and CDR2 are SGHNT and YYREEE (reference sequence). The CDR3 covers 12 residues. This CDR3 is CASSSPNEKLFF. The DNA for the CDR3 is TGTGCCAGCAGCAGCCCGAATGAAAAACTGTTTTTT.

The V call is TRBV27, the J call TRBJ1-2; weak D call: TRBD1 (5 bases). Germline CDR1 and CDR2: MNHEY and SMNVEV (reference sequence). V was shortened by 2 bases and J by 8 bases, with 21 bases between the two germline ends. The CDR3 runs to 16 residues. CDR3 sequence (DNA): TGTGCCAGCAGTTTAGGTAAAGGGGAGTCGATTCGCGGCTACACCTTC. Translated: CASSLGKGESIRGYTF.

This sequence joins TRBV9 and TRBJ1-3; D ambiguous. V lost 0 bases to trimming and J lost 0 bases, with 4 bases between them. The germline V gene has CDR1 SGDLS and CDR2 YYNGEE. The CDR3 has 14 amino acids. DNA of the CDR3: TGTGCCAGCAGCGTAGAGGGCTCTGGAAACACCATATATTTT. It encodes CASSVEGSGNTIYF.

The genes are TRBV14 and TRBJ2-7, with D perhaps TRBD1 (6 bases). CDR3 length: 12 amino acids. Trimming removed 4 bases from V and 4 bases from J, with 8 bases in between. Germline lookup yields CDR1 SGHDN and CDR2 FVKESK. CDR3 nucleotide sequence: TGTGCCAGCAGCCGCACAGGGTACGAGCAGTACTTC. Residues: CASSRTGYEQYF.

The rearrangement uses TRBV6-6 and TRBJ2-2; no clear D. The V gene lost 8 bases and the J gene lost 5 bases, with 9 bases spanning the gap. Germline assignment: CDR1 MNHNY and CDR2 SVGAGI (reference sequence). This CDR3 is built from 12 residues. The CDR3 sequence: CASGVKTGELFF. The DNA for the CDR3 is TGTGCCAGCGGAGTCAAAACCGGGGAGCTGTTTTTT.